This T cell receptor beta chain was observed in a study of CD8 T cells in Susac syndrome. Remarks on this clonotype: No antigen is known for it.

TCR beta was sequenced from blood CD8+ and CD4+ T cells. Isolation of CD8+ and CD4+ T cells was performed negatively, whereas enrichment of TEMRA cells was done by FACS. Whole-study findings and limits: TCR sequencing and HLA analysis covered a relatively small number of individuals.

RNA totalling about 0.45 to 1 ug underwent reverse transcription with random hexamers. The method of amplification for TCR beta CDR3 was immunoSEQ multiplex PCR, covering 54 Vbeta and 13 Jbeta. TCRdb analysed the immunoSEQ multiplex PCR reads with MiXCR anew, one entry per CDR3 protein. The sample shows more than 150,000 distinct CDR3 sequences, about 94% of them seen only once. Germline V lookup: CDR1 MNHEY, CDR2 SMNVEV (reference sequence). This CDR3 is built from 13 residues. V was shortened by 4 bases and J by 8 bases, with 13 bases between the two germline ends. Sequencing input: CD4+ T cells from PBMCs. The chain employs TRBV27 and TRBJ2-3; D is ambiguous. The clonotype originates from a human donor in good health. DNA for the CDR3: TGTGCCAGCAGTTATCGAGCCCGAGGTACGCAGTATTTT. As protein: CASSYRARGTQYF.